These T cell receptor beta chains were read from a single sample in a study of blood T cell repertoires in COVID-19. Sequencing used immunoSEQ multiplex PCR; TCRdb keeps in-frame clones, though not all of them. The top ten hold 2.5% to 3.5% of the sample, which has about 180,000 clones, roughly 88% seen once. The source material was peripheral blood. These receptors were collected from a man aged 55 to 70 with acute or convalescent COVID-19. Both conserved end residues are part of each CDR3.

V: TRBV9
CDR3: CASSLLLGSANTGELFF

V: TRBV3-1/TRBV3-2
CDR3: CASSQETGTSGFTGELFF

V: TRBV7-3
CDR3: CASSHKNGELFF

V: TRBV2
CDR3: CASREDRAEQYF

V: TRBV24-1
CDR3: CATSDQGNTEAFF

V: TRBV6-2/TRBV6-3
CDR3: CASSRNRGSPLHF

V: TRBV10-3
CDR3: CAISVGGVGEQFF

V: TRBV7-2
CDR3: CASSSDRAIGYTF

V: TRBV7-9
CDR3: CASSSPGQQSGANVLTF

V: TRBV5-1
CDR3: CASSKPGQGIYEQYF

V: TRBV28
CDR3: CASRNRDNSPLHF

V: TRBV10-3
CDR3: CAIMLGEVTGELFF